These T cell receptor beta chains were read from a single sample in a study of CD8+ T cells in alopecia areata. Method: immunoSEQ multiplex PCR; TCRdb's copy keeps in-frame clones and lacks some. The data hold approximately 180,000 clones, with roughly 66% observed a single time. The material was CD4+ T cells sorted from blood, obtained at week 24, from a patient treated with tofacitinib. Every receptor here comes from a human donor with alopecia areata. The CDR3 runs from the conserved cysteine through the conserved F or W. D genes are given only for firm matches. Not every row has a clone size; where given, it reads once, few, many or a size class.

CDR3 DNA: TGTGCCAGCAGCTTGGGACAGGGGCCCTATGGCTACACCTTC
CDR3 protein: CASSLGQGPYGYTF
V gene: TRBV7-3
CDR3 length: 14
clone size: .
J gene: TRBJ1-2
D gene: TRBD1

CDR3 DNA: TGTGCCAGCAGAATTTCGGGACAGGGTACTTCACCCCTCCACTTT
CDR3 protein: CASRISGQGTSPLHF
V gene: TRBV27
CDR3 length: 15
clone size: .
J gene: TRBJ1-6
D gene: TRBD1

CDR3 DNA: TGTGCCAGCAGTCGGATACAGGGGAGAACAGATACGCAGTATTTT
CDR3 protein: CASSRIQGRTDTQYF
V gene: TRBV2
CDR3 length: 15
clone size: .
J gene: TRBJ2-3
D gene: TRBD1

CDR3 DNA: TGTGCCTGGAGTGAGGGCCCTAATCAGCCCCAGCATTTT
CDR3 protein: CAWSEGPNQPQHF
V gene: TRBV30
CDR3 length: 13
clone size: .
J gene: TRBJ1-5
D gene: .

CDR3 DNA: TGTGCCACCAGCATGGGGCCTCGAAATGAAAAACTGTTTTTT
CDR3 protein: CATSMGPRNEKLFF
V gene: TRBV15
CDR3 length: 14
clone size: .
J gene: TRBJ1-4
D gene: .

CDR3 DNA: TGCGCCAGCAGCCTTCTTACAGGCGCCGATGGGTATGGCTACACCTTC
CDR3 protein: CASSLLTGADGYGYTF
V gene: TRBV4-1
CDR3 length: 16
clone size: once
J gene: TRBJ1-2
D gene: .

CDR3 DNA: TGCGCCAGCAGCCAAGATCGTGATAGCGGGGTATACAATGAGCAGTTCTTC
CDR3 protein: CASSQDRDSGVYNEQFF
V gene: TRBV4-1
CDR3 length: 17
clone size: once
J gene: TRBJ2-1
D gene: TRBD2

CDR3 DNA: TGTGCCAGCACCCCACCGGGTTCGAGGGGGCAGAATGAGCAGTTCTTC
CDR3 protein: CASTPPGSRGQNEQFF
V gene: TRBV9
CDR3 length: 16
clone size: .
J gene: TRBJ2-1
D gene: TRBD1

CDR3 DNA: TGTGCCAGCAGCTATTGGGCAGCAGATACGCAGTATTTT
CDR3 protein: CASSYWAADTQYF
V gene: TRBV11-2
CDR3 length: 13
clone size: .
J gene: TRBJ2-3
D gene: .

CDR3 DNA: TGTGCCAGCAGCTTAGGGCTGGGACTAGCGAGAGATGAGCAGTTCTTC
CDR3 protein: CASSLGLGLARDEQFF
V gene: TRBV7-7
CDR3 length: 16
clone size: .
J gene: TRBJ2-1
D gene: TRBD2

CDR3 DNA: TGTGCCAGCCTACTAGCGCTTGTTGCGAATTTT
CDR3 protein: CASLLALVANF
V gene: TRBV2
CDR3 length: 11
clone size: .
J gene: TRBJ2-3
D gene: TRBD2

CDR3 DNA: TGTGCCAGCAGCATCGCAGGGACTAGTGGGGTTGGGACGCAGTATTTT
CDR3 protein: CASSIAGTSGVGTQYF
V gene: TRBV9
CDR3 length: 16
clone size: .
J gene: TRBJ2-3
D gene: TRBD2

CDR3 DNA: TGTGCCAGCAGCCAAGATCAAATCGTGGGGGGCTACACCTTC
CDR3 protein: CASSQDQIVGGYTF
V gene: TRBV4-2
CDR3 length: 14
clone size: .
J gene: TRBJ1-2
D gene: .

CDR3 DNA: TGTGCCAGTAGTAAGACGGCCGGGGAGCTGTTTTTT
CDR3 protein: CASSKTAGELFF
V gene: TRBV19
CDR3 length: 12
clone size: .
J gene: TRBJ2-2
D gene: .

CDR3 DNA: TGCGCCAGCAGCCAAGGCTTGTCCGGGGAGCTGTTTTTT
CDR3 protein: CASSQGLSGELFF
V gene: TRBV4-3
CDR3 length: 13
clone size: .
J gene: TRBJ2-2
D gene: .

CDR3 DNA: TGTGCTAGTGGTTTGGTACGGGGAGCTGGGGCCAACGTCCTGACTTTC
CDR3 protein: CASGLVRGAGANVLTF
V gene: TRBV12-5
CDR3 length: 16
clone size: .
J gene: TRBJ2-6
D gene: .

CDR3 DNA: TGTGCCATCGGACTGGACCTGGGGACTGAAGCTTTCTTT
CDR3 protein: CAIGLDLGTEAFF
V gene: TRBV10-3
CDR3 length: 13
clone size: .
J gene: TRBJ1-1
D gene: .

CDR3 DNA: TGTGCCAGCAGCATGACAGGGACCCACGAGCAGTACTTC
CDR3 protein: CASSMTGTHEQYF
V gene: TRBV6-5
CDR3 length: 13
clone size: .
J gene: TRBJ2-7
D gene: TRBD1

CDR3 DNA: TGTGCCAGCAGCCTCCGACTAGCGGGGGGGATTAGCTCCTACAATGAGCAGTTCTTC
CDR3 protein: CASSLRLAGGISSYNEQFF
V gene: TRBV7-9
CDR3 length: 19
clone size: .
J gene: TRBJ2-1
D gene: TRBD2

CDR3 DNA: TGTGCCTGGAGTGCCCGACCGGGACAGGCTAACTATGGCTACACCTTC
CDR3 protein: CAWSARPGQANYGYTF
V gene: TRBV30
CDR3 length: 16
clone size: .
J gene: TRBJ1-2
D gene: TRBD1

CDR3 DNA: TGTGCCAGCAGCTCAGACAGGGCCTTGTTGGATCAGCCCCAGCATTTT
CDR3 protein: CASSSDRALLDQPQHF
V gene: TRBV7-8
CDR3 length: 16
clone size: .
J gene: TRBJ1-5
D gene: TRBD1

CDR3 DNA: TGTGCCAGCAGCCCTACTGGGGGTGGGGAGCTGTTTTTT
CDR3 protein: CASSPTGGGELFF
V gene: TRBV6-6
CDR3 length: 13
clone size: .
J gene: TRBJ2-2
D gene: .

CDR3 DNA: TGTGCCAGCAGCCCCCGGACTAGCGGAGGCTACGAGCAGTACTTC
CDR3 protein: CASSPRTSGGYEQYF
V gene: TRBV11-2
CDR3 length: 15
clone size: .
J gene: TRBJ2-7
D gene: TRBD2

CDR3 DNA: TGCAGCGTTGAAGGTTTTAAGACAGACTCTGGGGCCAACGTCCTGACTTTC
CDR3 protein: CSVEGFKTDSGANVLTF
V gene: TRBV29-1
CDR3 length: 17
clone size: .
J gene: TRBJ2-6
D gene: .

CDR3 DNA: TGCGCCAGCAGCTTGGGGCAGGGGAATTCACCCCTCCACTTT
CDR3 protein: CASSLGQGNSPLHF
V gene: TRBV5-1
CDR3 length: 14
clone size: .
J gene: TRBJ1-6
D gene: .

CDR3 DNA: TGTGCCAGCAGTTACTCAGGACGGGGTCGGGAGCAGTACTTC
CDR3 protein: CASSYSGRGREQYF
V gene: TRBV6-5
CDR3 length: 14
clone size: .
J gene: TRBJ2-7
D gene: .

CDR3 DNA: TGTGCCAGCAGCGTTGGACAGGGTGGTACAGATACGCAGTATTTT
CDR3 protein: CASSVGQGGTDTQYF
V gene: TRBV9
CDR3 length: 15
clone size: many
J gene: TRBJ2-3
D gene: TRBD1